These 22 T cell receptor beta chains came from one sample sequenced in a study of CD8+ T cells in alopecia areata. The treatment: oral pan-JAK inhibitor, 5-10 mg twice daily. RNA was isolated and reverse transcribed to cDNA, the sequencing template. Profiled with immunoSEQ multiplex PCR; TCRdb holds only in-frame clones, not every one. The table has hundreds of thousands of clones, 60% seen once. Sequences were derived from CD4+ T cells sorted from blood, sampled between weeks 51 and 54, from a patient treated with tofacitinib. The receptors were sampled from a human donor with alopecia areata.

J is TRBJ1-1 and V is TRBV6-5; D may be TRBD1 (6 bases). The CDR3 consists of 13 residues. Trimming pared 6 bases from V and 6 bases from J, leaving 14 bases between. Germline V lookup: CDR1 MNHEY, CDR2 SVGAGI. DNA for the CDR3: TGTGCCAGCAGAGCAAACAGGGTCCCTGAAGCTTTCTTT. Translation gives CASRANRVPEAFF.

The V call is TRBV6-5, the J call TRBJ1-4, with no clear D. This CDR3 is built from 14 residues. Germline-derived CDR1 and CDR2 are MNHEY and SVGAGI. V gave up 6 bases and J gave up 5 bases, with 13 bases separating them. CDR3 region: CASRSGRRNEKLFF. DNA of the CDR3: TGTGCCAGCAGGTCCGGACGGAGAAATGAAAAACTGTTTTTT.

The chain employs TRBV30 and TRBJ2-2; 12 nucleotides agree with TRBD2. Germline-derived CDR1 and CDR2 are GTSNPN and SVGIG (reference sequence). The CDR3 length is 14 residues. V shed 6 bases and J 7 bases; nucleotides not matched to a gene: 6. CDR3 in DNA: TGTGCCTGCACTAGCGGGGGGCGAGGCGGGGAGCTGTTTTTT. Protein product: CACTSGGRGGELFF.

This clone has a handful of counts. CDR3: CASSQEGSQVGNIQYF. CDR3 DNA: TGTGCCAGCAGCCAAGAGGGCAGTCAGGTGGGAAACATTCAGTACTTC. The chain employs TRBV4-2 and TRBJ2-4; D unresolved. The CDR3 extends over 16 amino acids. CDR1 is LGHNA, CDR2 YNFKEQ, per germline. Trimming cost V 0 bases and J 6 bases, with 15 bases left between them.

The chain has TRBV18 and TRBJ2-2, with 8 bases fitting TRBD2. The CDR3 spans 15 residues. Germline trimming cut 5 bases from V and 1 base from J; bases unmatched to any gene: 3. Germline CDR1 is KGHSH and CDR2 is LQKENI. The CDR3 nucleotides read TGTGCCAGCTCAGAACTAGCGGTGAACACCGGGGAGCTGTTTTTT. Its protein is CASSELAVNTGELFF.

This chain's CDR3 is CASSFPGLLTDTQYF. The DNA for the CDR3 is TGTGCCAGCAGCTTTCCGGGACTACTCACAGATACGCAGTATTTT. The chain is built from TRBV5-4 and TRBJ2-3, with TRBD2 matching over 7 bases. V lost 2 bases and J lost 2; bases outside the gene matches: 5. CDR3 size: 15 residues. Germline-derived CDR1 and CDR2 are SGHNT and YYREEE (reference sequence).

The V and J genes are TRBV5-1 and TRBJ2-3, with 7 bases fitting TRBD2. In germline, CDR1 is SGHRS, CDR2 YFSETQ. The ends lost 1 base at V and 4 bases at J; junction bases unmatched: 6. This CDR3 has 15 amino acids. The CDR3 sequence is CASSLPSGAPDTQYF. In DNA form, the CDR3 reads TGCGCCAGCAGCTTGCCCAGCGGGGCCCCAGATACGCAGTATTTT.

This clone appeared a few times. The rearrangement joins TRBV30 to TRBJ1-2; D might be TRBD1 (6 bases). The CDR3 has 15 residues. V lost 0 bases and J 2 bases, leaving 13 bases between the germline ends. CDR1 is GTSNPN and CDR2 is SVGIG in the germline V gene (reference sequence). For the CDR3, the DNA is TGTGCCTGGAGTGTACCCGGGGACAAGAACTATGGCTACACCTTC. It specifies CAWSVPGDKNYGYTF.

A few counts support this clone. This sequence joins TRBV4-2 and TRBJ2-2; TRBD2 might be the D (5 bases). CDR1 and CDR2 from the germline V gene are LGHNA and YNFKEQ. Trimming took off 3 bases at V and 5 bases at J, with 13 bases between the two ends. This CDR3 has 15 residues. The CDR3 DNA reads TGTGCCAGCAGCCACCTCTCCGGCGGGACCGGGGAGCTGTTTTTT. Translation: CASSHLSGGTGELFF.

The chain is built from TRBV6-5 and TRBJ2-7; a possible D gene is TRBD2 (6 bases). From germline, CDR1 is MNHEY and CDR2 SVGAGI. Trimming stripped 5 bases from V and 5 bases from J, with 16 bases between. This CDR3 spans 14 amino acids. DNA for the CDR3: TGTGCCAGCAGTGCCGCCCATGGGAGGAACGAGCAGTACTTC. This gives the protein CASSAAHGRNEQYF.

The chain joins TRBV5-1 to TRBJ2-5, with D possibly called TRBD1 or TRBD2 (5 bases each). Germline V gene sequence: CDR1 SGHRS, CDR2 YFSETQ. Deletions cut 4 bases from V and 4 bases from J, with 14 bases between. The CDR3 extends over 14 amino acids. DNA for the CDR3: TGCGCCAGCAGCCCGGTGGGGACCGGAGAGACCCAGTACTTC. This translates into CASSPVGTGETQYF.

The rearrangement uses TRBV27 and TRBJ2-3; 13 bases match TRBD2. V lost 6 bases to trimming and J lost 4 bases; unmatched junction nucleotides: 4. CDR3 length: 15 amino acids. The germline V gene has CDR1 MNHEY and CDR2 SMNVEV (reference sequence). CDR3 residues: CASSPLAGGPDTQYF. CDR3 in DNA: TGTGCCAGCAGCCCACTAGCGGGGGGGCCAGATACGCAGTATTTT.

There are a few counts of this clone. This sequence joins TRBV7-8 and TRBJ2-1; D is undetermined. The length of the CDR3 is 14 residues. Per germline, CDR1 SGHVS and CDR2 FQNEAQ. The V gene lost 5 bases and the J gene lost 7 bases, with 15 bases spanning the gap. In DNA, the CDR3 is TGTGCCAGCAGCCCCCGAAACACCCGGAATGAGCAGTTCTTC. Amino acid sequence: CASSPRNTRNEQFF.

The chain recombines TRBV5-1 with TRBJ2-1, with 9 nucleotides matching TRBD1. The CDR3 sequence is 17 residues long. Looked up from germline, CDR1 is SGHRS and CDR2 is YFSETQ. After removal of 0 bases from V and 8 bases from J, the junction contained 12 bases not matched to a gene. The CDR3 sequence: CASSLVGTGLLRDEQFF. Here the CDR3 DNA reads TGCGCCAGCAGCTTGGTGGGGACAGGGCTCCTGAGGGATGAGCAGTTCTTC.

The chain is built from TRBV2 and TRBJ2-6, with a tentative D call TRBD1 (6 bases). Germline CDR1 and CDR2: SNHLY and FYNNEI. This CDR3 has 14 amino acids. V lost 7 bases and J 4 bases, leaving 11 bases between the germline ends. Here the CDR3 DNA reads TGTGCCAGCAAGAACAGGGCGGGGGCCAACGTCCTGACTTTC. Protein: CASKNRAGANVLTF.

The CDR3 region has the DNA TGTGCCATCAGACCGGACAGGGAGGATGGCTACACCTTC. It codes for CAIRPDREDGYTF. The chain couples TRBV10-3 to TRBJ1-2, with TRBD1 identical over 8 bases. The ends lost 6 bases at V and 6 bases at J; junction bases unmatched: 6. This CDR3 contains 13 residues. Germline values: CDR1 ENHRY, CDR2 SYGVKD.

The V call is TRBV7-2, the J call TRBJ2-5, with TRBD1 matching over 7 bases. Germline lookup yields CDR1 SGHTA and CDR2 FQGNSA. The CDR3 extends over 15 amino acids. Trimming at V came to 5 bases and at J to 5 bases, leaving 11 bases not matched to a gene. CDR3: CASSVQTGIYETQYF. As DNA, the CDR3 is TGTGCCAGCAGCGTCCAGACAGGGATTTATGAGACCCAGTACTTC.

The V call is TRBV29-1, the J call TRBJ2-3; D possibly corresponds to TRBD2 (7 bases). The CDR3 is made up of 13 amino acids. Germline values: CDR1 SQVTM, CDR2 ANQGSEA. V lost 6 bases, J lost 5 bases, and 15 bases lay in between. Here the CDR3 reads CSVRGGQVDTQYF. The CDR3 coding sequence is TGCAGCGTGAGGGGGGGCCAGGTAGATACGCAGTATTTT.

The gene calls are TRBV4-3 and TRBJ1-2, with TRBD1 matching 7 bases. In germline, CDR1 is LGHNA, CDR2 YSLEER. The V gene end was trimmed by 1 base and the J gene end by 2 bases; junction bases not matched to a gene: 7. The CDR3 contains 16 residues. CDR3 residues: CASSQGPGTANYGYTF. CDR3 sequence (DNA): TGCGCCAGCAGCCAAGGACCCGGGACAGCCAACTATGGCTACACCTTC.

In DNA, the CDR3 is TGTGCCAGCAGCCCTAGCGGGGGGGCCGTCCTCGAGCAGTACTTC. Residues: CASSPSGGAVLEQYF. The rearrangement links TRBV7-2 to TRBJ2-7; 12 bases line up with TRBD2. The junction had 8 bases not matched to a gene; V was cut back by 5 bases and J by 6 bases. The CDR3 has 15 amino acids. The germline V gene has CDR1 SGHTA and CDR2 FQGNSA.

The genes are TRBV6-5 and TRBJ2-7, with D maybe TRBD1 (6 bases). CDR3 length equals 14 residues. The germline gives CDR1 MNHEY, CDR2 SVGAGI. Between the trimmed V and J ends, which lost 4 bases and 5 bases, there was a span of 15 bases. CDR3 sequence: CASSSWSGADEQYF. The CDR3 DNA reads TGTGCCAGCAGTTCTTGGTCAGGGGCCGACGAGCAGTACTTC.

The V and J genes are TRBV30 and TRBJ2-3, with D uncertain. This CDR3 is 15 amino acids long. Germline V lookup: CDR1 GTSNPN, CDR2 SVGIG (reference sequence). The V and J ends lost 5 bases and 1 base respectively, with 16 bases between them. The CDR3 nucleotides read TGTGCCTGGGAGCTATCACACCCCGGCACAGATACGCAGTATTTT. Translating it yields CAWELSHPGTDTQYF.